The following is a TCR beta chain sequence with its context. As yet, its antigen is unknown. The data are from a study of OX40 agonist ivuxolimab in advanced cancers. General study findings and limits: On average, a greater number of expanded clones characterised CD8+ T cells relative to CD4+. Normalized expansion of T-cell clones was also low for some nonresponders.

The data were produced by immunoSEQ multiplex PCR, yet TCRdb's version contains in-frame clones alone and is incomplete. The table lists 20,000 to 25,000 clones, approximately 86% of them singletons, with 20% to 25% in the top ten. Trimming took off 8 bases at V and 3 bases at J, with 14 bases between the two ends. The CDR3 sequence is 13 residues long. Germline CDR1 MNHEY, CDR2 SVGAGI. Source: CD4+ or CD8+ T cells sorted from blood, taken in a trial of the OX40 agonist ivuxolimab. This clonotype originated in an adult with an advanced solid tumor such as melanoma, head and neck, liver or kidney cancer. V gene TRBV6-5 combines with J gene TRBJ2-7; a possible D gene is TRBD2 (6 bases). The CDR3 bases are TGTGCCAGCGAATCTAACGGGGGCTACGAGCAGTACTTC. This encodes CASESNGGYEQYF.